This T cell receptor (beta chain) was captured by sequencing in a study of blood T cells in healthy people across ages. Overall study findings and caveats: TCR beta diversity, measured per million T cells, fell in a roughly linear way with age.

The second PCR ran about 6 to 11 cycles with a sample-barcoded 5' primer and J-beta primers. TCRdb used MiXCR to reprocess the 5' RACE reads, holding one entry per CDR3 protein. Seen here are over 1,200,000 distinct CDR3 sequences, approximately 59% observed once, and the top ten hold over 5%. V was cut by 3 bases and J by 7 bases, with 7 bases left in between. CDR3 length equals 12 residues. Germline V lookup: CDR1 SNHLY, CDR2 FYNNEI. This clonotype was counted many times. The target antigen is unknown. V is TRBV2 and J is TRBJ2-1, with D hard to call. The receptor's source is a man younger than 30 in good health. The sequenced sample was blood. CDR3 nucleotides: TGTGCCAGCAGTGATAGGGCAAATGAGCAGTTCTTC. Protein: CASSDRANEQFF.